The source of this TCR beta chain is a study of T cells in Graves' hyperthyroidism and ophthalmopathy. RNA transcripts yielded amplified TCR beta CDR3 regions. HTBI primers were the set used in a first-round RT-PCR of the TCR CDR3. Via MiXCR, TCRdb re-called the multiplex PCR reads, giving one row per CDR3 protein. The sample includes roughly 630,000 distinct CDR3 sequences, approximately 15% of them seen just once. This clonotype was seen more than once but under ten times. Antigen unknown. Uncontrolled infection, other autoimmune disease, pregnancy and lactation each barred patients from inclusion. Diagnostic decisions used clinical symptoms, serum thyroxine and TRAb, thyroid ultrasound and orbital computed tomography. General study points: Most expanded thyroid clonotypes above 0.001 recurred in blood. Median prediction lead before ophthalmopathy onset was 6.5 to 7 months with the model.

Material: blood. The sequence derives from a woman aged 30 to 39 with Graves' hyperthyroidism.

The CDR3 region is CASSPDHRPLYGYTF. The CDR3 DNA sequence: TGTGCCAGCTCACCCGACCACAGGCCCCTCTATGGCTACACCTTC. This rearrangement joins TRBV18 to TRBJ1-2, with a tentative D call TRBD1 (5 bases). Germline-derived CDR1 and CDR2 are KGHSH and LQKENI. There are 15 residues in the CDR3. V dropped 3 bases and J dropped 4 bases, with 15 bases sitting between them.